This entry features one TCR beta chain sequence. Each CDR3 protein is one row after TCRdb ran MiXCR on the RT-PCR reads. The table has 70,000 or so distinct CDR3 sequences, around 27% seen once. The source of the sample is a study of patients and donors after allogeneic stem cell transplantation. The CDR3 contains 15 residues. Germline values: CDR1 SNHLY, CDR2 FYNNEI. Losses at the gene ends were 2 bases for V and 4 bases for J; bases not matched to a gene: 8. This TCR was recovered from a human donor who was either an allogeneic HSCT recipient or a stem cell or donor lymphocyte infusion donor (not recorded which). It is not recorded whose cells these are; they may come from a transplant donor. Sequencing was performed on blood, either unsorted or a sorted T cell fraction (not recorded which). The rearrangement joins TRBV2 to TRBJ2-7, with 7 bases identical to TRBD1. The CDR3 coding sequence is TGTGCCAGCAGTGAACTGCTACAGGGGTCTTACGAGCAGTACTTC. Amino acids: CASSELLQGSYEQYF.